The clone carrying this TCR beta chain was seen only a few times. Its antigen is unknown. CDR3 size: 15 residues. Germline lookup yields CDR1 MNHEY and CDR2 SVGAGI. The J segment lost 9 bases and the V segment lost 0 bases, leaving 4 bases of the junction unmatched. This entry comes from a study of cytomegalovirus exposure and HLA in healthy donors. The study, taken as a whole, reports: The authors considered a cluster of highly shared sequence variants likely to be a sequencing artifact. 87-base-pair reads could not separate some V segments, including TRBV6-2 and TRBV6-3.

Use of 60 Vbeta and 13 Jbeta primers characterized the PCR. Data came from immunoSEQ multiplex PCR; TCRdb stores just in-frame clones and leaves some out. In the table there are 100,000 to 150,000 clones, approximately 70% of which are singletons. V and J are TRBV6-5 and TRBJ2-1; 11 nucleotides match TRBD2. The TCR comes from a man in his sixties in good health and CMV-seropositive. Sequencing input: PBMCs. CDR3 DNA sequence: TGTGCCAGCAGTTACTCGATTAGCGGGGGGGTTGAGCAGTTCTTC. The encoded protein is CASSYSISGGVEQFF.